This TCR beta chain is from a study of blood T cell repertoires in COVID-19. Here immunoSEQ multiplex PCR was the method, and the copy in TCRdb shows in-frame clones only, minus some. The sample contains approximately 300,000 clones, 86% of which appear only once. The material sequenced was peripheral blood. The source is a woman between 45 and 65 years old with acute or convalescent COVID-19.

The CDR3 nucleotides read TGTGCCAGCAACCGGGAGGCCGGGCAGCCCCAGCATTTT. Translated, it gives CASNREAGQPQHF. The rearrangement uses TRBV12-3 or TRBV12-4 and TRBJ1-5, with D unclear. Trimming took off 7 bases at V and 7 bases at J, with 14 bases between the two ends. The CDR3 loop spans 13 amino acids.